The rows below give T cell receptor beta chains drawn from one sample of a study of T cells after yellow fever vaccination. TCRdb fed the 5' RACE reads into MiXCR, producing one record per CDR3 protein. The sample carries some 350,000 distinct CDR3 sequences, 6.2% recorded once. This sample comprised PBMCs, obtained 5 days after the yellow fever booster vaccination. The receptors originated from a man aged 25 to 40 who received the YFV17D yellow fever vaccine. CDR3s include the opening cysteine and the closing phenylalanine or tryptophan. D genes are given only for firm matches. Only part of the rows carry a size: once, few, many, or a class if the clone is expanded.

d_gene	v_gene	abundance	j_gene	CDR3aa	CDR3nt
TRBD2	TRBV29-1	many	TRBJ2-1	CSVGEGPAGEQFF	TGCAGCGTTGGGGAGGGACCGGCCGGAGAGCAGTTCTTC
TRBD2	TRBV18	few	TRBJ2-3	CASSPIAGSADTQYF	TGTGCCAGCTCACCCATAGCGGGATCCGCAGATACGCAGTATTTT
TRBD2	TRBV15	NA	TRBJ2-1	CATSLLADNEQFF	TGTGCCACCAGCCTGCTAGCGGACAATGAGCAGTTCTTC
NA	TRBV5-4	many	TRBJ2-7	CASSLDAAGPSYEQYF	TGTGCCAGCAGCTTGGATGCGGCGGGACCCTCCTACGAGCAGTACTTC
NA	TRBV20-1	many	TRBJ1-4	CSASSGSRLGEKLFF	TGCAGTGCTAGTTCCGGAAGTCGGTTGGGAGAAAAACTGTTTTTT
NA	TRBV5-1	many	TRBJ2-7	CASSLGSGPSYEQYF	TGCGCCAGCAGCCTGGGATCTGGACCTTCCTACGAGCAGTACTTC
TRBD2	TRBV9	few	TRBJ2-7	CASSVTSGSGYEQYF	TGTGCCAGCAGCGTTACTAGCGGGAGTGGGTACGAGCAGTACTTC
NA	TRBV20-1	NA	TRBJ1-3	CSAPHAQGGNTIYF	TGCAGTGCCCCGCACGCACAAGGAGGAAACACCATATATTTT
NA	TRBV12-3/TRBV12-4	medium-sized	TRBJ2-1	CATKEGDNEQFF	TGTGCCACAAAAGAAGGGGACAATGAGCAGTTCTTC
NA	TRBV12-3/TRBV12-4	many	TRBJ2-2	CASSLNWELNTGELFF	TGTGCCAGCAGTCTCAACTGGGAACTGAACACCGGGGAGCTGTTTTTT
NA	TRBV5-1	many	TRBJ2-5	CASSPLLGIETQYF	TGCGCCAGCAGCCCCCTTTTGGGGATAGAGACCCAGTACTTC
NA	TRBV12-3/TRBV12-4	NA	TRBJ2-1	CASSLREGFEQFF	TGTGCCAGCAGTTTACGGGAAGGGTTTGAGCAGTTCTTC
NA	TRBV25-1	many	TRBJ1-4	CASRTQGAEKLFF	TGTGCCAGCAGAACTCAGGGCGCCGAAAAACTGTTTTTT
TRBD2	TRBV12-3/TRBV12-4	many	TRBJ2-1	CASSFTSGRDWNEQFF	TGTGCCAGCAGTTTTACCAGCGGGAGAGATTGGAATGAGCAGTTCTTC
TRBD2	TRBV5-1	few	TRBJ2-1	CASSSIAGGGYNEQFF	TGCGCCAGCAGTTCTATCGCGGGAGGAGGCTACAATGAGCAGTTCTTC
NA	TRBV29-1	NA	TRBJ2-5	CSSRRDTQETQYF	TGCAGTTCTCGCCGGGACACCCAAGAGACCCAGTACTTC
TRBD1	TRBV28	few	TRBJ1-2	CASTTGQGYNYGYTF	TGTGCCAGCACTACGGGACAGGGCTATAACTATGGCTACACCTTC
NA	TRBV30	NA	TRBJ2-7	CAWSRKGHPYEQYF	TGTGCCTGGAGTAGAAAGGGACACCCCTACGAGCAGTACTTC
NA	TRBV18	many	TRBJ2-2	CASSATAGELFF	TGTGCCAGCTCAGCCACCGCCGGGGAGCTGTTTTTT
TRBD1	TRBV12-3/TRBV12-4	NA	TRBJ1-2	CASSLRQGGNYGYTF	TGTGCCAGCAGTTTAAGACAGGGGGGGAACTATGGCTACACCTTC
TRBD2	TRBV19	few	TRBJ2-3	CASAQGGARVDTQYF	TGTGCCAGCGCTCAGGGAGGGGCGCGCGTAGATACGCAGTATTTT
NA	TRBV12-3/TRBV12-4	NA	TRBJ2-4	CASSSGQLKNIQYF	TGTGCCAGCAGTTCAGGACAGTTAAAAAACATTCAGTACTTC
NA	TRBV7-9	many	TRBJ2-3	CASRTGTWTDTQYF	TGTGCCAGCAGGACCGGGACCTGGACAGATACGCAGTATTTT
NA	TRBV27	many	TRBJ2-3	CASTLGGGLDTQYF	TGTGCCAGCACCCTGGGAGGGGGACTAGATACGCAGTATTTT
TRBD1	TRBV2	many	TRBJ2-3	CASRKTGASTGTDTQYF	TGTGCCAGCAGAAAGACAGGGGCGTCTACCGGCACAGATACGCAGTATTTT
TRBD2	TRBV24-1	many	TRBJ2-7	CATSGAASGSSYEQYF	TGTGCCACCAGTGGTGCCGCTAGCGGGAGCTCCTACGAGCAGTACTTC
NA	TRBV5-1	NA	TRBJ2-1	CASSLDEYNEQFF	TGCGCCAGCAGCCTAGACGAGTACAATGAGCAGTTCTTC
TRBD1	TRBV20-1	NA	TRBJ2-7	CSAGWARQGAHEQYF	TGCAGTGCGGGTTGGGCCCGACAGGGTGCTCACGAGCAGTACTTC
NA	TRBV18	many	TRBJ1-1	CASSPLLNTEAFF	TGTGCCAGCTCACCTCTCCTTAACACTGAAGCTTTCTTT
TRBD2	TRBV15	many	TRBJ2-3	CATSRELRASGTGSTDTQYF	TGTGCCACCAGCAGAGAATTACGAGCTAGCGGGACGGGGTCGACAGATACGCAGTATTTT
TRBD1	TRBV18	NA	TRBJ2-7	CASSPPYRGDEQYF	TGTGCCAGCTCACCACCGTACAGGGGGGATGAGCAGTACTTC
TRBD2	TRBV7-9	many	TRBJ2-1	CASSLGTSGSNEQFF	TGTGCCAGCAGCCTCGGGACTAGCGGGAGTAATGAGCAGTTCTTC
NA	TRBV27	many	TRBJ2-3	CASSLGLAVRPDTQYF	TGTGCCAGCAGTTTGGGTCTAGCTGTCCGCCCAGATACGCAGTATTTT
NA	TRBV18	NA	TRBJ1-2	CASSPSPAGANLYGYTF	TGTGCCAGCTCACCCTCTCCCGCGGGAGCAAACCTCTATGGCTACACCTTC
TRBD1	TRBV18	NA	TRBJ2-7	CASSPIGQGDEQYF	TGTGCCAGCTCACCAATCGGACAGGGCGACGAGCAGTACTTC
TRBD2	TRBV27	few	TRBJ2-7	CASGGLAGARYEQYF	TGTGCCAGCGGGGGACTAGCGGGAGCAAGGTACGAGCAGTACTTC
NA	TRBV28	few	TRBJ2-1	CASSLPKLEQFF	TGTGCCAGCAGTCTACCAAAACTCGAGCAGTTCTTC
NA	TRBV3-1	few	TRBJ1-2	CASSQDGRSPYGYTF	TGTGCCAGCAGCCAAGATGGTCGGTCTCCCTATGGCTACACCTTC
NA	TRBV4-1	once	TRBJ2-3	CASSDGTSSRADTQYF	TGCGCCAGCAGCGACGGGACGTCCTCAAGGGCAGATACGCAGTATTTT
NA	TRBV7-2	few	TRBJ1-4	CASTLRGYEKLFF	TGTGCCAGCACCCTGAGGGGCTACGAAAAACTGTTTTTT
NA	TRBV7-2	NA	TRBJ2-3	CASSSTGTRFPDTQYF	TGTGCCAGCAGCTCTACCGGGACAAGGTTCCCAGATACGCAGTATTTT
NA	TRBV7-2	NA	TRBJ1-3	CASSLGGSGGNTIYF	TGTGCCAGCAGCTTAGGCGGGAGTGGGGGAAACACCATATATTTT
TRBD2	TRBV9	few	TRBJ2-1	CASSVGLSTSGSYNEQFF	TGTGCCAGCAGCGTAGGACTATCGACTAGCGGGAGTTACAATGAGCAGTTCTTC
NA	TRBV4-1	few	TRBJ2-1	CASREGGRFEFAQFF	TGCGCCAGCAGGGAGGGGGGCCGTTTTGAGTTCGCCCAGTTCTTC
NA	TRBV15	few	TRBJ2-3	CATSRGMGVDNTQYF	TGTGCCACCAGCAGAGGGATGGGAGTCGACAATACGCAGTATTTT
TRBD2	TRBV20-1	few	TRBJ2-1	CSARDPLREGLDEQFF	TGCAGTGCTAGAGATCCCCTGCGGGAGGGCCTCGATGAGCAGTTCTTC
TRBD2	TRBV6-1	few	TRBJ2-7	CASSSPLAGGPNEQYF	TGTGCCAGCAGCTCTCCACTAGCGGGAGGGCCTAACGAGCAGTACTTC
TRBD2	TRBV6-2/TRBV6-3	few	TRBJ2-1	CASSYLGTSNNEQFF	TGTGCCAGCAGTTACCTTGGGACTAGTAACAATGAGCAGTTCTTC
TRBD2	TRBV7-2	NA	TRBJ2-7	CASSLQTSGEYEQYF	TGTGCCAGCAGCCTCCAGACTAGCGGAGAGTACGAGCAGTACTTC
NA	TRBV7-6	few	TRBJ2-5	CASSALPPGAMGKETQYF	TGTGCCAGCAGCGCCCTCCCGCCGGGTGCGATGGGCAAAGAGACCCAGTACTTC
TRBD1	TRBV7-2	many	TRBJ2-2	CASSLETGGRNGELFF	TGTGCCAGCAGCTTAGAAACAGGGGGCCGCAATGGGGAGCTGTTTTTT
NA	TRBV7-2	few	TRBJ2-1	CASSPDITSYNEQFF	TGTGCCAGCAGCCCGGACATCACCTCCTACAATGAGCAGTTCTTC
NA	TRBV15	many	TRBJ2-7	CATSRGFTDSSYEQYF	TGTGCCACCAGCAGAGGGTTTACTGACAGCTCCTACGAGCAGTACTTC
NA	TRBV7-2	NA	TRBJ2-5	CASSLGARKMFQETQYF	TGTGCCAGCAGCTTAGGTGCCAGAAAGATGTTCCAAGAGACCCAGTACTTC